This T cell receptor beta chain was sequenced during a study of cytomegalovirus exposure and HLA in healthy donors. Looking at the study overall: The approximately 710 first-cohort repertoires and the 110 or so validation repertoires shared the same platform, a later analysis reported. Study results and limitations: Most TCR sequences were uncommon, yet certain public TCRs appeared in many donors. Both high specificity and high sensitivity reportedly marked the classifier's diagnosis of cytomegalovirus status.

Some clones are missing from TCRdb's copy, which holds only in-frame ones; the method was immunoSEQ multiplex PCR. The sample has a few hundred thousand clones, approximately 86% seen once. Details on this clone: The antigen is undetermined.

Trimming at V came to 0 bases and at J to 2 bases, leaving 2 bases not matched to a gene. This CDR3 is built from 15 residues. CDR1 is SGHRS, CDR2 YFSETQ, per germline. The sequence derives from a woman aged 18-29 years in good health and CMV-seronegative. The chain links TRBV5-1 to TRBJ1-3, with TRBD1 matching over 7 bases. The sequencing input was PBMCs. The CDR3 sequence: CASSLAGTAGNTIYF. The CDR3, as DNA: TGCGCCAGCAGCTTGGCCGGGACAGCTGGAAACACCATATATTTT.